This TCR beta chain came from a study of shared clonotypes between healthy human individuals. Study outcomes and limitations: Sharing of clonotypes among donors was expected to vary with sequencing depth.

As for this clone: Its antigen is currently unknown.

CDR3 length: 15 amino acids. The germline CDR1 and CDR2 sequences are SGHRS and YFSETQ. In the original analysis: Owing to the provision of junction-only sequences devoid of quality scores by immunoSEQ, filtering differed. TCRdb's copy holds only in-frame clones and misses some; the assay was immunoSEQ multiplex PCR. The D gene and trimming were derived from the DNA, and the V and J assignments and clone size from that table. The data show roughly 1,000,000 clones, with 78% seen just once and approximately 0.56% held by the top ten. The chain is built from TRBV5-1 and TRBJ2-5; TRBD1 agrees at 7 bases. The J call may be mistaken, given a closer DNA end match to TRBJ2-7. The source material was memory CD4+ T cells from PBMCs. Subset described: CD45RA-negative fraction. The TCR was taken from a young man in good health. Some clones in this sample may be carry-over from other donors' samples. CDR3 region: CASSYGTAIPYEQYF. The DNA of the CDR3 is TGCGCCAGCAGCTACGGGACAGCCATCCCCTACGAGCAGTACTTC.